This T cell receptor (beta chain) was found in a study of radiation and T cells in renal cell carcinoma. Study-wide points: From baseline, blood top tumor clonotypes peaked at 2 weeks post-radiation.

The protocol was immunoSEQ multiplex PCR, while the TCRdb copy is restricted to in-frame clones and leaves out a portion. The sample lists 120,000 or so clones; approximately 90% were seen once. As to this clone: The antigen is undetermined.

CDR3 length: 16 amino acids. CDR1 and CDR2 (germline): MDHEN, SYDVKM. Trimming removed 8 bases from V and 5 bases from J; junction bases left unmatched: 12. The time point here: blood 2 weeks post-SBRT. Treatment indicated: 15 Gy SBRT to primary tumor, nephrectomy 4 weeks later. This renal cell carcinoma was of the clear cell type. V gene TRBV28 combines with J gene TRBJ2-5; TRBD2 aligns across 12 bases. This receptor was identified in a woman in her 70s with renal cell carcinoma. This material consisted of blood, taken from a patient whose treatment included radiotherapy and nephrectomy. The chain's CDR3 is CASRRRTSGGRETQYF. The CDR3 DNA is TGTGCCAGCCGCCGACGCACTAGCGGGGGGCGGGAGACCCAGTACTTC. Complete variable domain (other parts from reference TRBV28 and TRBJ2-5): DVKVTQSSRYLVKRTGEKVFLECVQDMDHENMFWYRQDPGLGLRLIYFSYDVKMKEKGDIPEGYSVSREKKERFSLILESASTNQTSMYLCASRRRTSGGRETQYFGPGTRLLVL.